The clone carrying this T cell receptor (beta chain) was counted between two and nine times. Its antigen is currently unknown. This CDR3 has 14 amino acids. CDR1 is MGHDK, CDR2 SYGVNS, per germline. V shed 8 bases and J 4 bases; nucleotides not matched to a gene: 5. The data belong to a study of CD8+CD57+ T cells in acquired aplastic anemia. Study-wide context: An average of 3.2 ug of DNA was obtained from sorted CD4+ and CD8+ cells.

The study's findings and limits: Patients and controls turned out to have twenty-nine CD8+ CDR3 sequences in common. Patients did not significantly differ from controls in CD8+ Simpson's diversity.

Template material for TCR beta VDJ and CDR3 profiling consisted of genomic DNA. Each CDR3 protein gets one entry after TCRdb re-called the reads with MiXCR. Among around 180,000 distinct CDR3 sequences listed, about 64% were seen once. The V gene is TRBV25-1, the J gene TRBJ2-7, with 13 bases that match TRBD2. The sequence was collected from a human donor in good health. The sequencing input was sorted CD4+, CD8+, or CD8+CD57+ T cells (not recorded which) from PBMCs. For the CDR3, the DNA is TGTGCCAGCGTTCGGACTAGCGGGGGTTACGAGCAGTACTTC. It codes for CASVRTSGGYEQYF.